The clone carrying this T cell receptor (beta chain) has ten or more counts. This entry is derived from a study of early T cells in non-severe SARS-CoV-2 infection. Across the study: The authors sequenced bulk RNA from unsorted whole blood, leaving chains unpaired.

Researchers tagged individual cDNA molecules with unique molecular identifiers. TCRdb re-analysed the 5' RACE reads in MiXCR, keeping a single row per CDR3 protein. The table includes 75,000 or so distinct CDR3 sequences, about an eighth detected once. This CDR3 is 14 amino acids long. With 6 bases removed from V and 14 bases from J, the gap between germline ends came to 24 bases. The TCR sequence derives from an adult who was a healthcare worker with PCR-confirmed SARS-CoV-2 infection or an uninfected control (not recorded which). Sequenced material: whole blood, taken at baseline. The chain couples TRBV12-3 or TRBV12-4 to TRBJ2-3; D is possibly TRBD1 (6 bases). The DNA of the CDR3 is TGTGCCAGCAGCCCGACAGGATTGATTCCCCGGCTGTATTTT. Amino acids: CASSPTGLIPRLYF.